This T cell receptor (beta chain) was documented in a study of blood T cell repertoires in COVID-19. For the study at large: COVID-19 samples from acute and convalescent phases originated in the United States, Italy and Spain. PBMCs, B-cell-depleted T cells, or T cells provided the cDNA or gDNA that made up the material.

Authors' methods: Reference gene primer amplification gave estimated nucleated cell counts. The protocol was immunoSEQ multiplex PCR, while the TCRdb copy is restricted to in-frame clones and leaves out a portion. The DNA was the basis for D and trimming; V, J and clone size are from that table. Among under 350,000 clones listed, about 86% were seen once. Participants were placed into cohorts based on the clinical history they reported. Germline-derived CDR1 and CDR2 are SGHNT and YENEEA. The CDR3 covers 15 residues. V was shortened by 1 base and J by 1 base, with 11 bases between the two germline ends.

The specimen was PBMCs or T cells enriched from blood (not recorded which). The gene calls are TRBV11-3 and TRBJ2-7, with a weak D call TRBD2 (6 bases). This TCR derives from a woman aged 40 to 50 with acute COVID-19. CDR3 DNA: TGTGCCAGCAGCTTAGGGGGGGAACGATCCTACGAGCAGTACTTC. It codes for CASSLGGERSYEQYF. The whole variable domain, filled in from reference TRBV11-3 and TRBJ2-7, reads EAGVVQSPRYKIIEKKQPVAFWCNPISGHNTLYWYLQNLGQGPELLIRYENEEAVDDSQLPKDRFSAERLKGVDSTLKIQPAELGDSAVYLCASSLGGERSYEQYFGPGTRLTVT.